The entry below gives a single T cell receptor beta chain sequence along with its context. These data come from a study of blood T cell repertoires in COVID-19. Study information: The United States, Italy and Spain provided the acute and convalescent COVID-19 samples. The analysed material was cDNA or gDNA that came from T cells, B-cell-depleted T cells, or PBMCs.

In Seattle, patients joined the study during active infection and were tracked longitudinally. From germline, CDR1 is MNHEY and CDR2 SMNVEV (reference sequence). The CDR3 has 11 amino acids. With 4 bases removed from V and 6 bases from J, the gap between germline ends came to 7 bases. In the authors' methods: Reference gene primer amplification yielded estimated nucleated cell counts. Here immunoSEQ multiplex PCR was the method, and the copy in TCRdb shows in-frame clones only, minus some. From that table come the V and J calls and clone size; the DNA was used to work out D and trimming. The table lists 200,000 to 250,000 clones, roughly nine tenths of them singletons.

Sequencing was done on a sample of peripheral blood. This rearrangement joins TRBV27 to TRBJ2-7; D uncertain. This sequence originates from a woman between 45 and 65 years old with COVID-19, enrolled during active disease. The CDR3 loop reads CASSYGGEQYF. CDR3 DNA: TGTGCCAGCAGTTACGGTGGCGAGCAGTACTTC.